Listed here is a single T cell receptor (beta chain). Its antigen is not known. Repertoires were generated with immunoSEQ multiplex PCR, while TCRdb's copy carries only in-frame clones and drops some. The data contain about 820,000 clones, nearly 95% of them seen just once; the ten biggest clones take up more than 20%. This entry comes from a study of shared clonotypes between healthy human individuals. The V gene lost 3 bases and the J gene lost 0 bases, with 15 bases spanning the gap. Germline assignment: CDR1 SEHNR and CDR2 FQNEAQ (reference sequence). CDR3 size: 17 residues. Naive CD8 cells lacked CD45RO and underwent positive selection for CCR7, leaving out terminally differentiated effector memory CD45RA+ cells. Findings and limits, study-wide: For naive CD4 cells, around 5% of clonotypes were shared across a handful of donors.

The receptor comes from a man aged 25 to 40 in good health. The chain employs TRBV7-9 and TRBJ2-4; maybe TRBD1 (6 bases). Sequenced material: naive CD8+ T cells sorted from blood. CDR3 in DNA: TGTGCCAGCAGCTTCGGGGACACAAGATTAGCCAAAAACATTCAGTACTTC. It translates to CASSFGDTRLAKNIQYF. Supplemented by reference TRBV7-9 and TRBJ2-4, the full variable domain reads DTGVSQNPRHKITKRGQNVTFRCDPISEHNRLYWYRQTLGQGPEFLTYFQNEAQLEKSRLLSDRFSAERPKGSFSTLEIQRTEQGDSAMYLCASSFGDTRLAKNIQYFGAGTRLSVL.